Detailed here is one T cell receptor beta chain. The length of the CDR3 is 14 residues. Losses at the gene ends were 4 bases for V and 11 bases for J; bases not matched to a gene: 11. CDR1 is KGHSH, CDR2 LQKENI, per germline. The sample belongs to a study of cytomegalovirus exposure and HLA in healthy donors. The PCR employed 60 Vbeta primers together with 13 Jbeta primers. Sequencing used immunoSEQ multiplex PCR; TCRdb keeps in-frame clones, though not all of them. The sample holds around 200,000 clones, roughly 89% seen once. The specimen was PBMCs. The TCR comes from a woman between 18 and 30 years old in good health and CMV-seronegative. This chain links TRBV18 with TRBJ1-1; 9 positions agree with TRBD1. CDR3 sequence (DNA): TGTGCCAGCTCACGGGACAGGGAGCCCCTGGGGGCTTTCTTT. It codes for CASSRDREPLGAFF.